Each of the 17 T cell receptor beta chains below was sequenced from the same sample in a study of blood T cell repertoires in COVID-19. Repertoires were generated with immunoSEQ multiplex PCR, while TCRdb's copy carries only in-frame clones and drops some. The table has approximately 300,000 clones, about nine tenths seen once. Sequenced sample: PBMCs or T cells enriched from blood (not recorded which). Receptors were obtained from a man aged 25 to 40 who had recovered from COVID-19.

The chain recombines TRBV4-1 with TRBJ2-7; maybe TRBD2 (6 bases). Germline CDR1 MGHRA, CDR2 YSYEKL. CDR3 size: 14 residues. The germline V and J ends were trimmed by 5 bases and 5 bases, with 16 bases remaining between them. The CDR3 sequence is CASSDEGLSHEQYF. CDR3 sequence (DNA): TGCGCCAGCAGCGACGAGGGACTTAGCCACGAGCAGTACTTC.

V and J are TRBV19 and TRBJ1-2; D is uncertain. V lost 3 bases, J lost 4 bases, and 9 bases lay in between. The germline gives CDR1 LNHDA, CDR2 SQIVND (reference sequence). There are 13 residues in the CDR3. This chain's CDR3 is CASSIEAAYGYTF. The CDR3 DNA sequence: TGTGCCAGTAGTATTGAGGCAGCCTATGGCTACACCTTC.

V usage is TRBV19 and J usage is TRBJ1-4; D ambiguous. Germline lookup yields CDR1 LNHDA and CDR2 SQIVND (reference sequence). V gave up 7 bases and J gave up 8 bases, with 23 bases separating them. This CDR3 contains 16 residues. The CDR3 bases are TGTGCCAGTAATCCACTATCAAAAGGAGGTCGGGAAAAACTGTTTTTT. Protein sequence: CASNPLSKGGREKLFF.

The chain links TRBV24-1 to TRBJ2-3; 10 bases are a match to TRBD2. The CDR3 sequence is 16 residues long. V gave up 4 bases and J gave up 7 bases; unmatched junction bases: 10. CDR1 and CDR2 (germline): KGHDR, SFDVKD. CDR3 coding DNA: TGTGCCACCAGTGAGTCTAGCGGGGGAGCTAGAAATACGCAGTATTTT. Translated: CATSESSGGARNTQYF.

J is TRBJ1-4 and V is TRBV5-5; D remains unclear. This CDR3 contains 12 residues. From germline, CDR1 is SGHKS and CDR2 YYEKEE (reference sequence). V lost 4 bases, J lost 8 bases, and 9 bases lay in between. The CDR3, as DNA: TGTGCCAGCAGCCCGAACTTGGAAAAACTGTTTTTT. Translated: CASSPNLEKLFF.

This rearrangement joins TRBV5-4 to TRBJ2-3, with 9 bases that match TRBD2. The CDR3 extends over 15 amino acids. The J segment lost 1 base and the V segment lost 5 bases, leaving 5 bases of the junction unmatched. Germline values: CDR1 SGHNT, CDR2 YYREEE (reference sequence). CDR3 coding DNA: TGTGCCAGCAGGCGGGGGGGGCGAGGCACAGATACGCAGTATTTT. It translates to CASRRGGRGTDTQYF.

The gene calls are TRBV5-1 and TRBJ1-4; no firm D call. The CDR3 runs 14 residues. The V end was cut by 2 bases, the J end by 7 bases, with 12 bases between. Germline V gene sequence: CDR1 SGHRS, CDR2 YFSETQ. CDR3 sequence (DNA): TGCGCCAGCAGCTTAAGCGGGTTAAGTGAAAAACTGTTTTTT. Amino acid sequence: CASSLSGLSEKLFF.

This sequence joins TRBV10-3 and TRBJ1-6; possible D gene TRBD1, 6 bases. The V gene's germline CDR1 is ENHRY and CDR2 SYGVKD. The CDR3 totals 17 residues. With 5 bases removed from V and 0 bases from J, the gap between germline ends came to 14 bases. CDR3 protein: CAISRDIGSSYNSPLHF. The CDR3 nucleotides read TGTGCCATCAGTCGGGACATCGGAAGCTCCTATAATTCACCCCTCCACTTT.

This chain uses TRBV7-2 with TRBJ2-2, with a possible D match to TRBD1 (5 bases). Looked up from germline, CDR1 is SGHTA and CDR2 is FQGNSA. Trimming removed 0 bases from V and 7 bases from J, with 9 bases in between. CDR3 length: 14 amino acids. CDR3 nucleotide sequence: TGTGCCAGCAGCTTAGCGGCAGGGTTCGGGGAGCTGTTTTTT. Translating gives CASSLAAGFGELFF.

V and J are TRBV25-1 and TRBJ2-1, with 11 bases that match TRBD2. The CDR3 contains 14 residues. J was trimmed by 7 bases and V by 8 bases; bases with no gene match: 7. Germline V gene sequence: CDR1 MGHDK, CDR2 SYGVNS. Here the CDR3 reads CASGTSGSWNEQFF. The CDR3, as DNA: TGTGCCAGCGGAACTAGCGGGAGTTGGAATGAGCAGTTCTTC.

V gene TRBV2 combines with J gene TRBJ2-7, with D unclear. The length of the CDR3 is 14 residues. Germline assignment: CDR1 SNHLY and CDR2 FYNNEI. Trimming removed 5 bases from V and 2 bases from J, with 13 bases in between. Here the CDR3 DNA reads TGTGCCAGCAGTTCCCGTCCCATAGCCTACGAGCAGTACTTC. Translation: CASSSRPIAYEQYF.

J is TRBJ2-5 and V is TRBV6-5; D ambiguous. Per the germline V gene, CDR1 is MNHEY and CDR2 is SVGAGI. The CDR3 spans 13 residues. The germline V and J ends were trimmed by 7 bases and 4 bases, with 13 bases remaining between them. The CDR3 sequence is CASNRRPGETQYF. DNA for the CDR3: TGTGCCAGCAACCGAAGGCCAGGAGAGACCCAGTACTTC.

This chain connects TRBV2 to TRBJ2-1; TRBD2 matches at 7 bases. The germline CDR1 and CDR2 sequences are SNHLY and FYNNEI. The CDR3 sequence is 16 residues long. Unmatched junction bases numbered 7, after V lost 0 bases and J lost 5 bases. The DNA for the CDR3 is TGTGCCAGCAGTGAAGCGCTTGCGGGAGAAGACAATGAGCAGTTCTTC. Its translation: CASSEALAGEDNEQFF.

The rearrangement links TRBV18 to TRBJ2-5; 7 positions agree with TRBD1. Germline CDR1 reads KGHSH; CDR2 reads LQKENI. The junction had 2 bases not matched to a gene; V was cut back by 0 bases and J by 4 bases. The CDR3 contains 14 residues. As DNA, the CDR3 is TGTGCCAGCTCACCACCGGCAGGGGGAGAGACCCAGTACTTC. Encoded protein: CASSPPAGGETQYF. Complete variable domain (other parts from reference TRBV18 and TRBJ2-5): NAGVMQNPRHLVRRRGQEARLRCSPMKGHSHVYWYRQLPEEGLKFMVYLQKENIIDESGMPKERFSAEFPKEGPSILRIQQVVRGDSAAYFCASSPPAGGETQYFGPGTRLLVL.

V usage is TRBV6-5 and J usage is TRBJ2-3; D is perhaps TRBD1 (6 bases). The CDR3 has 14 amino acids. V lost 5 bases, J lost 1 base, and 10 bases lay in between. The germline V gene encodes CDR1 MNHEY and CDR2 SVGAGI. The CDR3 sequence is CASSPQGRTDTQYF. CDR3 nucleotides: TGTGCCAGCAGTCCACAGGGACGCACAGATACGCAGTATTTT.

The CDR3 DNA sequence: TGTGCCAGCACCTCAATCGGGGTTACGGGGAACTATGGCTACACCTTC. It encodes CASTSIGVTGNYGYTF. This sequence joins TRBV27 and TRBJ1-2; D remains unclear. This CDR3 comprises 16 residues. From germline, CDR1 is MNHEY and CDR2 SMNVEV (reference sequence). Trimming shortened V by 7 bases and J by 2 bases, and 20 bases separated the two germline ends.

DNA for the CDR3: TGTGCCAGTAGTATGTTGGCTAGCGGGCGGTACCTCACAGATACGCAGTATTTT. Amino acids: CASSMLASGRYLTDTQYF. The chain uses TRBV19 and TRBJ2-3; 8 nucleotides agree with TRBD2. Germline V gene data show CDR1 as LNHDA and CDR2 as SQIVND (reference sequence). J was trimmed by 2 bases and V by 3 bases; bases with no gene match: 13. The length of the CDR3 is 18 residues.